The 32 T cell receptor beta chains reported below all come from one sample, sequenced in a study of T cell responses to AZD1222 COVID-19 vaccine. The protocol was immunoSEQ multiplex PCR, while the TCRdb copy is restricted to in-frame clones and leaves out a portion. The sample includes around 160,000 clones, 89% of them seen just once. Sequenced here: peripheral blood, sampled on day 0 of AZD1222 vaccination. These receptors all stem from an adult in good health.

This chain links TRBV29-1 with TRBJ2-3; D is tentatively TRBD1 or TRBD2 (5 bases each). Germline CDR1 is SQVTM and CDR2 is ANQGSEA. V was clipped by 7 bases and J by 7 bases, with 15 bases between them. The length of the CDR3 is 12 residues. In DNA form, the CDR3 reads TGCAGCGCCCGGGACCCACGTCATACGCAGTATTTT. Its translation: CSARDPRHTQYF.

J is TRBJ1-1 and V is TRBV28; the D is unclear. V was clipped by 3 bases and J by 10 bases, with 18 bases between them. This CDR3 region has 14 residues. Germline loops: CDR1 MDHEN, CDR2 SYDVKM. CDR3 sequence reads: CASSFYGESYRAFF. CDR3 nucleotide sequence: TGTGCCAGCAGTTTTTACGGGGAGAGTTACCGAGCTTTCTTT. Full variable domain (rest looked up from reference TRBV28 and TRBJ1-1): DVKVTQSSRYLVKRTGEKVFLECVQDMDHENMFWYRQDPGLGLRLIYFSYDVKMKEKGDIPEGYSVSREKKERFSLILESASTNQTSMYLCASSFYGESYRAFFGQGTRLTVV.

The V and J genes are TRBV24-1 and TRBJ1-2, with 9 nucleotides matching TRBD1. The CDR3 is 13 amino acids. Germline values: CDR1 KGHDR, CDR2 SFDVKD. With V trimmed by 6 bases and J by 6 bases, 4 bases remained unmatched. CDR3 nucleotides: TGTGCCACCAGTCGCGGGACAGGGCATGGCTACACCTTC. Residues: CATSRGTGHGYTF.

The chain carries TRBV24-1 and TRBJ2-3, with D tentatively TRBD2 (5 bases). The CDR3 is 14 residues long. Deletions cut 1 base from V and 4 bases from J, with 8 bases between. Per the germline V gene, CDR1 is KGHDR and CDR2 is SFDVKD. CDR3 bases: TGTGCCACCAGTGATTTCGGAGGTGCAGATACGCAGTATTTT. This codes for CATSDFGGADTQYF.

The chain has TRBV5-8 and TRBJ1-2; possibly TRBD1 for D (6 bases). The V gene's germline CDR1 is SGHTS and CDR2 YDEGEE. The V end was cut by 2 bases, the J end by 7 bases, with 15 bases between. The CDR3 is made up of 14 amino acids. The CDR3 DNA follows: TGTGCCAGCAGCTTAGGGGGGAGAACGTTTGGCTACACCTTC. Protein sequence: CASSLGGRTFGYTF.

The chain is built from TRBV7-2 and TRBJ2-5, with a tentative D call TRBD2 (5 bases). The V and J ends lost 5 bases and 5 bases respectively, with 12 bases between them. Germline V gene sequence: CDR1 SGHTA, CDR2 FQGNSA. The CDR3 has 13 amino acids. CDR3 bases: TGTGCCAGCAGCGATACTAGAGTGGAGACCCAGTACTTC. Translating it yields CASSDTRVETQYF.

The table lists this clone with a count of one. The chain combines TRBV2 with TRBJ1-3; D not certain. V lost 5 bases to trimming and J lost 4 bases, with 12 bases between them. This CDR3 spans 14 amino acids. Germline V CDR1 and CDR2: SNHLY, FYNNEI. Here the CDR3 DNA reads TGTGCCAGCAGTCCTAGGACCGGGGGAAACACCATATATTTT. This translates into CASSPRTGGNTIYF.

The chain couples TRBV2 to TRBJ1-3, with TRBD1 as a possible D gene (6 bases). CDR1 is SNHLY and CDR2 is FYNNEI in the germline V gene. This CDR3 is built from 13 residues. V lost 7 bases and J lost 0, with 7 bases in between. The CDR3 is CASTGVSGNTIYF. CDR3 in DNA: TGTGCCAGCACAGGGGTCTCTGGAAACACCATATATTTT.

This chain joins TRBV5-1 and TRBJ2-1; D assignment may be TRBD1 or TRBD2 (5 bases each). V lost 6 bases, J lost 2 bases, and 9 bases lay in between. The germline gives CDR1 SGHRS, CDR2 YFSETQ. The CDR3 length is 13 residues. Here the CDR3 reads CASTRDPYNEQFF. CDR3 nucleotides: TGCGCCAGCACTAGGGACCCCTACAATGAGCAGTTCTTC.

The chain couples TRBV6-6 to TRBJ2-3, with 9 bases fitting TRBD1. CDR1 is MNHNY and CDR2 is SVGAGI in the germline V gene (reference sequence). The CDR3 length is 15 residues. V was pared by 5 bases and J by 1 base, with 4 bases of the junction left unmatched. The CDR3 coding sequence is TGTGCCAGCAGTCTTACAGGGGGCGGCACAGATACGCAGTATTTT. It translates to CASSLTGGGTDTQYF.

The chain employs TRBV19 and TRBJ2-3; D ambiguous. This CDR3 is built from 15 residues. From germline, CDR1 is LNHDA and CDR2 SQIVND (reference sequence). Between the trimmed V and J ends, which lost 5 bases and 0 bases, there was a span of 12 bases. The CDR3 loop is CASSLFVGSTDTQYF. CDR3 coding DNA: TGTGCCAGTAGTTTGTTCGTCGGTAGCACAGATACGCAGTATTTT. The complete variable domain, with remaining parts taken from reference TRBV19 and TRBJ2-3, reads DGGITQSPKYLFRKEGQNVTLSCEQNLNHDAMYWYRQDPGQGLRLIYYSQIVNDFQKGDIAEGYSVSREKKESFPLTVTSAQKNPTAFYLCASSLFVGSTDTQYFGPGTRLTVL.

The rearrangement links TRBV27 to TRBJ1-5; 7 nucleotides line up with TRBD1. CDR3 length: 15 residues. V shed 7 bases and J 0 bases; nucleotides not matched to a gene: 6. Germline CDR1 is MNHEY and CDR2 is SMNVEV (reference sequence). Written as DNA, the CDR3 is TGTGCCAGCATGATGCAGGGGGATAGCAATCAGCCCCAGCATTTT. It codes for CASMMQGDSNQPQHF.

This clone appeared a single time. The chain links TRBV12-3 or TRBV12-4 to TRBJ1-1; no clear D. The V gene lost 7 bases and the J gene lost 0 bases, with 9 bases spanning the gap. The CDR3 has 13 amino acids. CDR3 loop: CASTISLNTEAFF. The CDR3 DNA reads TGTGCCAGCACCATCTCACTGAACACTGAAGCTTTCTTT.

This clone was seen just once. The chain is built from TRBV7-2 and TRBJ1-3, with unresolved D. The germline V and J ends were trimmed by 1 base and 2 bases, with 9 bases remaining between them. Germline CDR1 SGHTA, CDR2 FQGNSA. The CDR3 totals 15 residues. The CDR3 coding sequence is TGTGCCAGCAGCTTAGGGGCAGCCGCTGGAAACACCATATATTTT. Translated, it gives CASSLGAAAGNTIYF.

The chain employs TRBV4-3 and TRBJ2-7; 13 nucleotides agree with TRBD2. The CDR3 spans 18 residues. Unmatched junction bases numbered 10, after V lost 1 base and J lost 4 bases. Germline CDR1 LGHNA, CDR2 YSLEER. This chain's CDR3 is CASSQAPLAGGVVYEQYF. The CDR3 DNA is TGCGCCAGCAGCCAAGCCCCACTAGCGGGAGGGGTAGTATACGAGCAGTACTTC.

A note on this clone: This sample includes further DNA sequences coding for the same CDR3. The chain carries TRBV5-4 and TRBJ2-3, with D uncertain. Trimming shortened V by 2 bases and J by 0 bases, and 10 bases separated the two germline ends. Germline lookup yields CDR1 SGHNT and CDR2 YYREEE (reference sequence). The CDR3 loop spans 15 amino acids. The CDR3 nucleotides read TGTGCCAGCAGCTTACGGAGAACTAGCACAGATACGCAGTATTTT. Its protein is CASSLRRTSTDTQYF.

This chain connects TRBV2 to TRBJ2-5; 9 positions agree with TRBD2. CDR3 length: 15 residues. Germline V CDR1 and CDR2: SNHLY, FYNNEI. V trimming: 4 bases; J trimming: 2 bases; junction bases outside the gene matches: 5. CDR3 DNA sequence: TGTGCCAGCAGTGTCCAGACTAGCGGACAAGAGACCCAGTACTTC. Its protein product is CASSVQTSGQETQYF.

This rearrangement joins TRBV3-1 (or the pseudogene TRBV3-2) to TRBJ1-1; a possible D gene is TRBD1 (6 bases). Trimming shortened V by 3 bases and J by 2 bases, and 10 bases separated the two germline ends. The germline V gene has CDR1 LGHDT and CDR2 YNNKEL (reference sequence). The CDR3 is 14 amino acids. The CDR3 DNA reads TGTGCCAGCAGCCAGATACAGGGAAACACTGAAGCTTTCTTT. It translates to CASSQIQGNTEAFF.

The chain employs TRBV4-2 and TRBJ1-3; D call uncertain. V lost 0 bases, J lost 0 bases, and 12 bases lay in between. Germline loops: CDR1 LGHNA, CDR2 YNFKEQ. This CDR3 contains 17 residues. The CDR3 DNA sequence: TGTGCCAGCAGCCAAGATCGGCCCGAGAGCTCTGGAAACACCATATATTTT. Protein product: CASSQDRPESSGNTIYF.

The rearrangement links TRBV4-3 to TRBJ1-5, with unresolved D. CDR1 is LGHNA and CDR2 is YSLEER in the germline V gene. Trimming removed 1 base from V and 0 bases from J, with 1 base in between. CDR3 length: 13 amino acids. The CDR3 is CASSQGSNQPQHF. CDR3 coding DNA: TGCGCCAGCAGCCAAGGTAGCAATCAGCCCCAGCATTTT.

The J gene is TRBJ1-6, the V gene TRBV7-9; D ambiguous. V lost 1 base and J lost 3, with 10 bases in between. The CDR3 runs 16 residues. CDR1 and CDR2 (germline): SEHNR, FQNEAQ (reference sequence). CDR3 loop: CASSLVADRYNSPLHF. The CDR3 region has the DNA TGTGCCAGCAGCTTAGTAGCGGACCGCTATAATTCACCCCTCCACTTT.

The rearrangement links TRBV28 to TRBJ1-5; 10 bases line up with TRBD1. In germline, CDR1 is MDHEN, CDR2 SYDVKM. Trimming removed 5 bases from V and 9 bases from J; junction bases left unmatched: 7. This CDR3 has 14 amino acids. CDR3 sequence: CASSPDRGLRPQHF. The CDR3 DNA is TGTGCCAGCAGTCCTGACAGGGGGCTTCGGCCCCAGCATTTT.

This clone was found a few times. The chain has TRBV7-8 and TRBJ2-1, with 8 bases aligning to TRBD2. The junction had 12 bases not matched to a gene; V was cut back by 1 base and J by 10 bases. This CDR3 is built from 16 residues. Germline-derived CDR1 and CDR2 are SGHVS and FQNEAQ. The CDR3 DNA follows: TGTGCCAGCAGCTTAGAACTAGCGGACCCAAGGTGGGAGCAGTTCTTC. Residues: CASSLELADPRWEQFF.

The V and J genes are TRBV12-3 or TRBV12-4 and TRBJ1-5; D call uncertain. Trimming shortened V by 6 bases and J by 3 bases, and 6 bases separated the two germline ends. The CDR3 totals 12 residues. CDR3: CASRDSNQPQHF. In DNA form, the CDR3 reads TGTGCCAGCAGGGACTCCAATCAGCCCCAGCATTTT.

This chain joins TRBV4-1 and TRBJ2-3; 7 bases agree with TRBD1. The CDR3 runs 19 residues. CDR1 and CDR2 from the germline V gene are MGHRA and YSYEKL. V shed 1 base, J shed 0 bases, and the junction held 13 bases outside the gene matches. The CDR3 sequence is CASSQVVQGRTPSTDTQYF. Written as DNA, the CDR3 is TGCGCCAGCAGCCAAGTAGTACAGGGGCGTACCCCTAGCACAGATACGCAGTATTTT.

By share of the sample, this clone is medium-sized (0.01 to 0.1%). The CDR3 region has the DNA TGTGCCAGCAGCTTAGTGACCAGGGGAAATGGAAACACCATATATTTT. Encoded protein: CASSLVTRGNGNTIYF. The chain couples TRBV7-8 to TRBJ1-3, with D perhaps matching TRBD1 (6 bases). The CDR3 totals 16 residues. The V end was cut by 1 base, the J end by 3 bases, with 13 bases between. Per germline, CDR1 SGHVS and CDR2 FQNEAQ.

This chain uses TRBV28 with TRBJ1-4; 11 bases agree with TRBD1. Unmatched junction bases numbered 6, after V lost 2 bases and J lost 10 bases. The CDR3 is 15 residues long. The germline gives CDR1 MDHEN, CDR2 SYDVKM. This CDR3 reads CASSLLGTGGRKLFF. For the CDR3, the DNA is TGTGCCAGCAGTTTACTCGGGACAGGGGGTAGAAAACTGTTTTTT. The whole variable domain, remainder taken from reference TRBV28 and TRBJ1-4, is DVKVTQSSRYLVKRTGEKVFLECVQDMDHENMFWYRQDPGLGLRLIYFSYDVKMKEKGDIPEGYSVSREKKERFSLILESASTNQTSMYLCASSLLGTGGRKLFFGSGTQLSVL.

The chain combines TRBV18 with TRBJ2-4; perhaps D is TRBD1 or TRBD2 (5 bases each). This CDR3 has 12 residues. V lost 6 bases and J 8 bases, leaving 11 bases between the germline ends. CDR1 is KGHSH, CDR2 LQKENI, per germline. CDR3 DNA sequence: TGTGCCAGCTCGGTCGGGACGTACATTCAGTACTTC. It specifies CASSVGTYIQYF.

This chain connects TRBV4-2 to TRBJ1-4; D call uncertain. Germline CDR1 is LGHNA and CDR2 is YNFKEQ. CDR3 length: 18 residues. Deletions cut 1 base from V and 1 base from J, with 16 bases between. The CDR3 reads CASSQVSGSRLTNEKLFF. The CDR3 bases are TGTGCCAGCAGCCAAGTTTCGGGCAGCAGGTTAACTAATGAAAAACTGTTTTTT.

The chain combines TRBV18 with TRBJ1-2; D is perhaps TRBD1 (5 bases). The CDR3 length is 14 residues. Germline CDR1 reads KGHSH; CDR2 reads LQKENI. V was trimmed by 3 bases and J by 3 bases, leaving 11 bases between them. Here the CDR3 reads CASSPPGLDYGYTF. CDR3 sequence (DNA): TGTGCCAGCTCACCTCCAGGGTTAGACTATGGCTACACCTTC. The full variable domain, with the rest looked up from reference TRBV18 and TRBJ1-2, is NAGVMQNPRHLVRRRGQEARLRCSPMKGHSHVYWYRQLPEEGLKFMVYLQKENIIDESGMPKERFSAEFPKEGPSILRIQQVVRGDSAAYFCASSPPGLDYGYTFGSGTRLTVV.

The V gene is TRBV7-2, the J gene TRBJ2-1; the D gene could be TRBD1 or TRBD2 (6 bases each). This CDR3 has 15 amino acids. Germline CDR1 SGHTA, CDR2 FQGNSA. V lost 11 bases and J lost 6, with 23 bases in between. The CDR3 here is CAGGPRGPTGNEQFF. For the CDR3, the DNA is TGTGCCGGGGGGCCCAGGGGACCCACCGGCAATGAGCAGTTCTTC.

A few counts support this clone. This chain joins TRBV7-2 and TRBJ2-2, with D uncertain. Germline V CDR1 and CDR2: SGHTA, FQGNSA. CDR3 length equals 13 residues. The ends were cut back, 5 bases at V and 7 bases at J, with 11 bases in the middle. The DNA for the CDR3 is TGTGCCAGCAGCCCCAATACCAACGGGGAGCTGTTTTTT. It codes for CASSPNTNGELFF. The full variable domain, its missing parts supplied by reference TRBV7-2 and TRBJ2-2, is GAGVSQSPSNKVTEKGKDVELRCDPISGHTALYWYRQSLGQGLEFLIYFQGNSAPDKSGLPSDRFSAERTGGSVSTLTIQRTQQEDSAVYLCASSPNTNGELFFGEGSRLTVL.